This TCR beta chain was identified during a study of cytomegalovirus exposure and HLA in healthy donors. Details on this clone: Its specificity is unknown.

Study-level results: Sequencing depth across donors, presence/absence analyses assumed, was roughly uniform. Prior analysis indicated that the majority of TCR beta V segments exhibited productivity approximately 87% or approximately 30% of the time.

Both 60 Vbeta primers and 13 Jbeta primers went into the PCR. TCRdb keeps only in-frame clones here, not all; method: immunoSEQ multiplex PCR. The sample records around 120,000 clones, 81% being singletons. Trimming took 5 bases from V and 3 from J; bases not matched to a gene: 6. The germline V gene encodes CDR1 MNHEY and CDR2 SMNVEV (reference sequence). CDR3 length equals 16 residues. V is TRBV27 and J is TRBJ2-3; 12 nucleotides match TRBD2. The specimen was PBMCs. The source of this sequence is a man younger than 35 in good health and CMV-seronegative. In nucleotides, the CDR3 is TGTGCCAGCAGTCGACTAGCGGGGGAGTTAACAGATACGCAGTATTTT. The encoded protein is CASSRLAGELTDTQYF.